This T cell receptor (beta chain) was obtained from a study of blood T cell repertoires in COVID-19. About the research overall: Researchers got acute and convalescent COVID-19 samples from the United States, Italy and Spain. Sources were T cells, B-cell-depleted T cells, or PBMCs; the material itself was cDNA or gDNA.

Between the trimmed V and J ends, which lost 11 bases and 7 bases, there was a span of 17 bases. Germline V CDR1 and CDR2: MDHEN, SYDVKM. The CDR3 contains 12 residues. TCRdb keeps only in-frame clones here, not all; method: immunoSEQ multiplex PCR. Altogether 150,000 to 170,000 clones are present, roughly 89% being singletons, with the ten largest covering approximately 0.55%. The genes are TRBV28 and TRBJ1-2; D is unclear. The sequencing sample was made of peripheral blood. This clonotype was sampled from a man aged 50 to 59 with acute or convalescent COVID-19. CDR3 amino acids: CASAKEGSGYTF. The DNA for the CDR3 is TGTGCCTCCGCTAAAGAGGGTTCTGGCTACACCTTC.